This T cell receptor beta chain stems from a study of T cells in Graves' hyperthyroidism and ophthalmopathy. Findings of the study overall: A median about 6.2 months before onset, the model predicted ophthalmopathy. Most expanded thyroid clonotypes above 0.001 also appeared in blood.

Authors of the study amplified TCR beta CDR3 regions from RNA transcripts. Primed by the HTBI set, a first-round RT-PCR was run on the TCR CDR3. TCRdb processed the multiplex PCR reads anew with MiXCR; each CDR3 protein has one entry. The repertoire holds a few hundred thousand distinct CDR3 sequences, with about 13% as singletons. Lactation, pregnancy, other autoimmune disease or uncontrolled infection excluded patients. It was 10 ml of fresh peripheral blood that supplied the PBMCs. In its sample, this clonotype was seen a few times. Its antigen is not known. An end of the junction differs from the germline gene, which may be a read error. Germline CDR1 is SGHDT and CDR2 is YYEEEE. The CDR3 has 14 residues.

Sequenced: blood. This chain links TRBV5-6 with TRBJ2-5; D may be TRBD2 (7 bases). The TCR was taken from a woman aged 40-49 years with Graves' ophthalmopathy. The CDR3 region is CAGSLGGAEETQYF. The CDR3 coding sequence is TGTGCCGGCAGCTTGGGGGGGGCGGAAGAGACCCAGTACTTC. Full variable domain (remainder filled in from reference TRBV5-6 and TRBJ2-5): DAGVTQSPTHLIKTRGQQVTLRCSPKSGHDTVSWYQQALGQGPQFIFQYYEEEERQRGNFPDRFSGHQFPNYSSELNVNALLLGDSALYLCAGSLGGAEETQYFGPGTRLLVL.